The following is a TCR beta chain sequence with its context. Patients selected for sequencing had displayed CD8+CD57+ cell expansion by flow cytometry. This entry comes from a study of CD8+CD57+ T cells in acquired aplastic anemia. Turning to the study itself: Sorted CD4+ and CD8+ cells yielded DNA averaging roughly 3.3 ug.

This CDR3 spans 12 amino acids. Germline V gives CDR1 SNHLY, CDR2 FYNNEI. Trimming removed 6 bases from V and 6 bases from J; junction bases left unmatched: 4. Both TCR beta VDJ combination and CDR3 sequence profiling were carried out. Genomic DNA was the template for this profiling. TCRdb re-derived calls from the reads in MiXCR, one entry per CDR3 protein. The table lists some 140,000 distinct CDR3 sequences, 40% to 65% of them singletons. Sequences were obtained from sorted CD4+, CD8+, or CD8+CD57+ T cells (not recorded which) from PBMCs. This receptor was taken from a human donor with aplastic anemia. V usage is TRBV2 and J usage is TRBJ2-7, with TRBD1 identical over 8 bases. The CDR3, as DNA: TGTGCCAGCAGACAGGGGGGAGGCGAGCAGTACTTC. Translating it yields CASRQGGGEQYF. Combining the CDR3 with reference TRBV2 and TRBJ2-7 gives the whole variable domain EPEVTQTPSHQVTQMGQEVILRCVPISNHLYFYWYRQILGQKVEFLVSFYNNEISEKSEIFDDQFSVERPDGSNFTLKIRSTKLEDSAMYFCASRQGGGEQYFGPGTRLTVT.